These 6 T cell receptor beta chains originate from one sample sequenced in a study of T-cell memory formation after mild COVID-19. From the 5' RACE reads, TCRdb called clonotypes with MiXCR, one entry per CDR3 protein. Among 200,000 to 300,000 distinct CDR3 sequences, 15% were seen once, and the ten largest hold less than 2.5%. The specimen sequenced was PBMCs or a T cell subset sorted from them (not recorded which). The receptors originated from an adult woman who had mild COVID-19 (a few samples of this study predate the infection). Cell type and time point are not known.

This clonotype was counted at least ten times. CDR3 in DNA: TGCAGTGCTAGCTCATCGCTGGACACAGATACGCAGTATTTT. The encoded protein is CSASSSLDTDTQYF. V usage is TRBV20-1 and J usage is TRBJ2-3; D gene ambiguous. The germline V gene encodes CDR1 DFQATT and CDR2 SNEGSKA (reference sequence). Trimming cost V 3 bases and J 2 bases, with 12 bases left between them. This CDR3 is 14 amino acids long.

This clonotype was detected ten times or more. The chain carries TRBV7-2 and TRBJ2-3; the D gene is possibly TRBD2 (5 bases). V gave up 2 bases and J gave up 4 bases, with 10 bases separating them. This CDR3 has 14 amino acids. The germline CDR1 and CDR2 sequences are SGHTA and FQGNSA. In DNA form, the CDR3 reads TGTGCCAGCAGCTTACGAGGGAGCTCAGATACGCAGTATTTT. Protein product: CASSLRGSSDTQYF.

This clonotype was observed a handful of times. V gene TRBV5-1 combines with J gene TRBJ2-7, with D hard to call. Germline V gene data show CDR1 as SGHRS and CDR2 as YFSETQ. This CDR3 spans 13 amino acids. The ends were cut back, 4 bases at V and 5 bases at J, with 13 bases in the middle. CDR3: CASSSRTDNEQYF. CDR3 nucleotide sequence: TGCGCCAGCAGCAGTCGGACGGATAACGAGCAGTACTTC.

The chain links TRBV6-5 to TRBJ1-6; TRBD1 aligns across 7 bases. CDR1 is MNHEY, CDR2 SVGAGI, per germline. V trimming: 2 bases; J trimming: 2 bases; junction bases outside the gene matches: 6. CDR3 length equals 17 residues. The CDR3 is CASSYGSGTAYNSPLHF. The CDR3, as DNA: TGTGCCAGCAGTTACGGTTCTGGGACAGCCTATAATTCACCCCTCCACTTT.

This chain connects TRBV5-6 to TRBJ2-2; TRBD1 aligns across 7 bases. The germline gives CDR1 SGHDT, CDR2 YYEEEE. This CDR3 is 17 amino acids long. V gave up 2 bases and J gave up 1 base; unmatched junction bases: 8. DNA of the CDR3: TGTGCCAGCAGCTTACGAACGACAGGGCTGAACACCGGGGAGCTGTTTTTT. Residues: CASSLRTTGLNTGELFF. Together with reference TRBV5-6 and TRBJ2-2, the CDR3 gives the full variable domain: DAGVTQSPTHLIKTRGQQVTLRCSPKSGHDTVSWYQQALGQGPQFIFQYYEEEERQRGNFPDRFSGHQFPNYSSELNVNALLLGDSALYLCASSLRTTGLNTGELFFGEGSRLTVL.

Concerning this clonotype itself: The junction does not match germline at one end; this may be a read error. The CDR3 DNA sequence: TGTGCCAGCAGCGTATTACAGGATAACACCGTGGAGCTGTTTTTT. It encodes CASSVLQDNTVELFF. The chain links TRBV9 to TRBJ2-2, with D possibly being TRBD1 (5 bases). The germline CDR1 and CDR2 sequences are SGDLS and YYNGEE. The CDR3 sequence is 15 residues long.